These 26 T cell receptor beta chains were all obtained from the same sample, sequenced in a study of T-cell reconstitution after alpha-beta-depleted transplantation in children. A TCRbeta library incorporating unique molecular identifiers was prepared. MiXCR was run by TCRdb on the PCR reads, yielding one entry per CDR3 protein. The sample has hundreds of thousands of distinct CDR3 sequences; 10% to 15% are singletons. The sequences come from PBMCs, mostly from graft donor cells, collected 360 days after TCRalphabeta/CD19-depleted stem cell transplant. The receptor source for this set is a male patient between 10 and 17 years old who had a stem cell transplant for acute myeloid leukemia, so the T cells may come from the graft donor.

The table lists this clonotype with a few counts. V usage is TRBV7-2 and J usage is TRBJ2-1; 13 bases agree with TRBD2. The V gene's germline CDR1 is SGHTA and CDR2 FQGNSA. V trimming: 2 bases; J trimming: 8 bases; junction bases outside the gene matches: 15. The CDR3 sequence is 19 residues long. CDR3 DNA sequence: TGTGCCAGCAGCTTAAGGAGCGGGGGACTAGCGGGAAAGACGTATGAGCAGTTCTTC. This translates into CASSLRSGGLAGKTYEQFF.

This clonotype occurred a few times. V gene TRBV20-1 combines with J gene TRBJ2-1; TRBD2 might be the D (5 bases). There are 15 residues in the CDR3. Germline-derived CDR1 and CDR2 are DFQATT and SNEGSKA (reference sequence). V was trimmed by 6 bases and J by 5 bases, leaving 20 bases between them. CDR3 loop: CSALRTSPSNNEQFF. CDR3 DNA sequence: TGCAGTGCACTAAGGACTTCTCCCTCAAACAATGAGCAGTTCTTC.

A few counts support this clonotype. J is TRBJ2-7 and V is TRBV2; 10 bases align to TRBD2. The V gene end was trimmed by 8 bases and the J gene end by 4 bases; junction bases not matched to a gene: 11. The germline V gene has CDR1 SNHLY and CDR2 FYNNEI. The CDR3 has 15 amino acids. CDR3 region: CASSSLAGVGYEQYF. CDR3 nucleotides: TGTGCCAGCTCCTCGCTAGCGGGAGTAGGTTACGAGCAGTACTTC.

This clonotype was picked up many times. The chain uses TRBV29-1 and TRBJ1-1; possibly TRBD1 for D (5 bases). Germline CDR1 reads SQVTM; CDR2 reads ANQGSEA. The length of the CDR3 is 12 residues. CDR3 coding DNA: TGCAAGTGTGTGGGGCTGAACACTGAAGCTTTCTTT. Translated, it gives CKCVGLNTEAFF. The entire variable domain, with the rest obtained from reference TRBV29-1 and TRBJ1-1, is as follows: SAVISQKPSRDICQRGTSLTIQCQVDSQVTMMFWYRQQPGQSLTLIATANQGSEATYESGFVIDKFPISRPNLTFSTLTVSNMSPEDSSIYLCKCVGLNTEAFFGQGTRLTVV.

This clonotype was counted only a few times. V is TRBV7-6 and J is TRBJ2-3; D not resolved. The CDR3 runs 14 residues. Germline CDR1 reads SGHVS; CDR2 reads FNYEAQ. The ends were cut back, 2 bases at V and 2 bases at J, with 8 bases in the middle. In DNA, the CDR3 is TGTGCCAGCAGCTTACGGAGACCCACAGATACGCAGTATTTT. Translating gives CASSLRRPTDTQYF.

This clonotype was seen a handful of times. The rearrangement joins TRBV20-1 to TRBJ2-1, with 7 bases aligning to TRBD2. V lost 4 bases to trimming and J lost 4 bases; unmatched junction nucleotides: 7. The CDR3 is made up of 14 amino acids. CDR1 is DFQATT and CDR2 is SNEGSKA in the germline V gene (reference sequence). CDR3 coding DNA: TGCAGTGCTACTTCTAGCGGTTATTACAATGAGCAGTTCTTC. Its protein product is CSATSSGYYNEQFF.

The DNA for the CDR3 is TGTGCCAGCAGTGAACAGGGGAACGAGCAGTACTTC. As protein: CASSEQGNEQYF. V and J are TRBV28 and TRBJ2-7, with 7 nucleotides matching TRBD1. Trimming took 5 bases from V and 5 from J; bases not matched to a gene: 3. Germline CDR1 reads MDHEN; CDR2 reads SYDVKM. CDR3 size: 12 residues. The full variable domain, completed using reference TRBV28 and TRBJ2-7, is DVKVTQSSRYLVKRTGEKVFLECVQDMDHENMFWYRQDPGLGLRLIYFSYDVKMKEKGDIPEGYSVSREKKERFSLILESASTNQTSMYLCASSEQGNEQYFGPGTRLTVT.

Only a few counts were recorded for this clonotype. The CDR3 spells CASSTANSPLHF. The CDR3 DNA reads as TGTGCCAGCAGTACTGCTAATTCACCCCTCCACTTT. The rearrangement uses TRBV27 and TRBJ1-6; D call uncertain. The CDR3 runs 12 residues. Germline V lookup: CDR1 MNHEY, CDR2 SMNVEV (reference sequence). V was clipped by 5 bases and J by 6 bases, with 5 bases between them.

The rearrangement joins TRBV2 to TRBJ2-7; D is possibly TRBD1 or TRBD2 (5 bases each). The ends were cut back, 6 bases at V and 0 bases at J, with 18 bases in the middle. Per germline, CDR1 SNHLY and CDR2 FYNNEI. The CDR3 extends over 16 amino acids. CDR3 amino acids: CASRRGSGGSSYEQYF. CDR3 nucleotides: TGTGCCAGCAGGAGGGGCAGCGGCGGTAGCTCCTACGAGCAGTACTTC.

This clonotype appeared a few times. Written as DNA, the CDR3 is TGTGCCAGCAGTCCCGAACTAGCGGGAGGGCCCAATGAGCAGTTCTTC. Translated, it gives CASSPELAGGPNEQFF. The chain couples TRBV28 to TRBJ2-1, with 13 bases identical to TRBD2. Germline lookup yields CDR1 MDHEN and CDR2 SYDVKM. The CDR3 sequence is 16 residues long. The V segment lost 5 bases and the J segment 6 bases; nucleotides outside the gene matches: 7.

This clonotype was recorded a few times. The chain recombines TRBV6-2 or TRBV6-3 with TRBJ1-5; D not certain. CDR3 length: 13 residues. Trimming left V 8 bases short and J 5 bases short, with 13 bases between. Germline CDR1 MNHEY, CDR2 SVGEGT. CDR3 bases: TGTGCCAGCGTATCAAGGGTGTATCAGCCCCAGCATTTT. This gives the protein CASVSRVYQPQHF.

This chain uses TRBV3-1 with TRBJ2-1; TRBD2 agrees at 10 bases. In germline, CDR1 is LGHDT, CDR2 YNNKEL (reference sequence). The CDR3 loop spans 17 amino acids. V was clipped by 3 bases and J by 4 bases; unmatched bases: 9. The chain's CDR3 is CASSHARLAGLYNEQFF. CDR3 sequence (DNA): TGTGCCAGCAGCCACGCCCGACTAGCGGGTCTTTACAATGAGCAGTTCTTC.

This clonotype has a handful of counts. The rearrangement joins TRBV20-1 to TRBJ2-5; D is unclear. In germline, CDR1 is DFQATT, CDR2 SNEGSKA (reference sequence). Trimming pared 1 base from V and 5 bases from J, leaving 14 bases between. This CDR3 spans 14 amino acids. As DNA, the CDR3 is TGCAGTGCTAGAGCGGGTTGGGCCGCGGAGACCCAGTACTTC. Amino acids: CSARAGWAAETQYF.

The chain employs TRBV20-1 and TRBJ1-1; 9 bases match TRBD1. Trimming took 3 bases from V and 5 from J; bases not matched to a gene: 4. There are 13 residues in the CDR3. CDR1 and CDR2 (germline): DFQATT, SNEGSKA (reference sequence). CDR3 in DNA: TGCAGTGCTAGGGGGGACAGGGAAACTGAAGCTTTCTTT. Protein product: CSARGDRETEAFF.

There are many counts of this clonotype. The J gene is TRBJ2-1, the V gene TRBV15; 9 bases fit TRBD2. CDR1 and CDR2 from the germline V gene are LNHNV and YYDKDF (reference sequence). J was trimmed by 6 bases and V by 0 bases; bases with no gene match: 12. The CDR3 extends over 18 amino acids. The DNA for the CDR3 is TGTGCCACCAGCAGAGATCGCCCCAAGCGGGAGGTCTCCAATGAGCAGTTCTTC. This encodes CATSRDRPKREVSNEQFF.

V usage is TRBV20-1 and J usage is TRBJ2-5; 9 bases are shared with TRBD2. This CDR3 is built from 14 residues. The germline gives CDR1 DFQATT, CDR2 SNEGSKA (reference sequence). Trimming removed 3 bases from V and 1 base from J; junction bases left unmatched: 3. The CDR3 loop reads CSASETSGQETQYF. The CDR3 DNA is TGCAGTGCTAGCGAGACTAGCGGCCAAGAGACCCAGTACTTC.

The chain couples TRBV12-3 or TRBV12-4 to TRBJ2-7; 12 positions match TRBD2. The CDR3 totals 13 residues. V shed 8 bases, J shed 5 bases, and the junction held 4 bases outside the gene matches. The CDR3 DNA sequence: TGTGCCAGCCGACTAGCGGGAGAGGACGAGCAGTACTTC. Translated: CASRLAGEDEQYF.

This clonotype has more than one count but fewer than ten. CDR3 nucleotides: TGTGCCAGCAGTTCCGGGACTAGCGGGAGGGCATACTACAATGAGCAGTTCTTC. Residues: CASSSGTSGRAYYNEQFF. J is TRBJ2-1 and V is TRBV6-2 or TRBV6-3; 16 bases line up with TRBD2. CDR1 is MNHEY and CDR2 is SVGEGT in the germline V gene. V gave up 4 bases and J gave up 3 bases; unmatched junction bases: 6. This CDR3 contains 18 residues.

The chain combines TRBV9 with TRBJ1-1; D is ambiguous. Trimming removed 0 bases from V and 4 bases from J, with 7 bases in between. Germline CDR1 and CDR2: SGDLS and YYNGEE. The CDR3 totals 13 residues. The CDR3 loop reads CASSVGWGTEAFF. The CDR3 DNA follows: TGTGCCAGCAGCGTAGGTTGGGGCACTGAAGCTTTCTTT.

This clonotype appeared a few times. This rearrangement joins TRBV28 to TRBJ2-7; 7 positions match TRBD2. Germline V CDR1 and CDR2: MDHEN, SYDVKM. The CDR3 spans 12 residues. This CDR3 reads CVAGVPHYEQYF. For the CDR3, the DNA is TGTGTCGCGGGAGTTCCCCATTACGAGCAGTACTTC.

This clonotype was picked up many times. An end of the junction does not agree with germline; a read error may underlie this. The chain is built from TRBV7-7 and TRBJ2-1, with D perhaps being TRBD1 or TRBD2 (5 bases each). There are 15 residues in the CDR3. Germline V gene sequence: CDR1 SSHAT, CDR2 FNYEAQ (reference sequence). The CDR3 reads CASSLSRDPYNEQFF. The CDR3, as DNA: TGTGCTAGCAGCTTAAGCAGGGACCCCTACAATGAGCAGTTCTTC.

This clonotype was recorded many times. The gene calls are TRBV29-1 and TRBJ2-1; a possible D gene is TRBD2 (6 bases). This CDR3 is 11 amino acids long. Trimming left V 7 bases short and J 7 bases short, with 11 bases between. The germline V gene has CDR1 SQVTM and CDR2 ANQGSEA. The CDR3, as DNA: TGCAGCGCCGCCGGGGGTAATGAGCAGTTCTTC. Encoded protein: CSAAGGNEQFF.

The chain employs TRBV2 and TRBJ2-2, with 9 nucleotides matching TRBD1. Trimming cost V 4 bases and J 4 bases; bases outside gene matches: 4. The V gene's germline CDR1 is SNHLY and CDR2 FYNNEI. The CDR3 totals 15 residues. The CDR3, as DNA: TGTGCCAGCAGTGGAGGGACAGGGTCCACCGGGGAGCTGTTTTTT. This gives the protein CASSGGTGSTGELFF. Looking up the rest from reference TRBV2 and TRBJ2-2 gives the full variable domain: EPEVTQTPSHQVTQMGQEVILRCVPISNHLYFYWYRQILGQKVEFLVSFYNNEISEKSEIFDDQFSVERPDGSNFTLKIRSTKLEDSAMYFCASSGGTGSTGELFFGEGSRLTVL.

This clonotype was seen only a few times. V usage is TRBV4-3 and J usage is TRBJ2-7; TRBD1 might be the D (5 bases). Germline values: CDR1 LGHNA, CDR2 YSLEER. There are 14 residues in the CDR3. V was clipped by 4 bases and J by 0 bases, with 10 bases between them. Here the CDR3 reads CASSLRTRSYEQYF. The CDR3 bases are TGCGCCAGCAGCCTCCGGACACGCTCCTACGAGCAGTACTTC.

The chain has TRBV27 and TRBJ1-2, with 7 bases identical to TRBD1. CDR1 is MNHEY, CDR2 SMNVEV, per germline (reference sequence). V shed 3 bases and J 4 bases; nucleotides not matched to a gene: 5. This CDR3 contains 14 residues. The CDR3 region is CASSLSGTVYGYTF. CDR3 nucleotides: TGTGCCAGCAGTTTGTCCGGGACAGTCTATGGCTACACCTTC.

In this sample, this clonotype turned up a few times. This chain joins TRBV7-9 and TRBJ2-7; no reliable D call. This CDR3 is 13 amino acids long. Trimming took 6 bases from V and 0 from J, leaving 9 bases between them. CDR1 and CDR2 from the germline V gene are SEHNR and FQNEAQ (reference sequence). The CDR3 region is CASRGYSSYEQYF. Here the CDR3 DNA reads TGTGCCAGCAGGGGCTATAGCTCCTACGAGCAGTACTTC.